The present T cell receptor (beta chain) was sequenced within a study of OX40 agonist ivuxolimab in advanced cancers. Background on the study: Ivuxolimab was administered intravenously to patients at 0.01 to 10 mg/kg every 2 weeks.

Assay: immunoSEQ multiplex PCR; the TCRdb copy retains only in-frame clones and omits some. The data hold about 27,000 clones, with around 83% observed a single time. Germline V lookup: CDR1 SEHNR, CDR2 FQNEAQ (reference sequence). The V end was cut by 0 bases, the J end by 4 bases, with 9 bases between. The length of the CDR3 is 14 residues. V and J are TRBV7-9 and TRBJ2-5, with a weak D call TRBD2 (6 bases). This clonotype was sampled from an adult with an advanced solid tumor such as melanoma, head and neck, liver or kidney cancer. The source was CD4+ or CD8+ T cells sorted from blood, collected in a trial of the OX40 agonist ivuxolimab. CDR3 in amino acids: CASSLARGSETQYF. The DNA for the CDR3 is TGTGCCAGCAGCTTAGCGCGGGGTTCAGAGACCCAGTACTTC.